Below, 3 T cell receptor beta chains from the same sample are listed, as sequenced in a study of T cells expressing NK-cell markers. TCRdb reprocessed the 5' RACE reads; each CDR3 protein has one entry and no DNA is given. This sample's table has 130,000 to 150,000 distinct CDR3 sequences. The sequencing input was blood T cells: a sorted CD56 or NKG2C T cell subset, CD4+ or CD8+ T cells, or bulk PBMC T cells (not recorded which). Receptors were obtained from a man aged 18-30 years in good health.

The chain carries TRBV15 and TRBJ2-3. Germline V CDR1 and CDR2: LNHNV, YYDKDF (reference sequence). This CDR3 has 14 residues. CDR3 residues: CATSRDKVGDTQYF.

CDR3 loop: CAGGTAGNTIYF. V usage is TRBV7-9 and J usage is TRBJ1-3; TCRdb gives TRBD1 as the D gene, but with no DNA this cannot be confirmed. CDR1 is SEHNR, CDR2 FQNEAQ, per germline (reference sequence). There are 12 residues in the CDR3.

The J gene is TRBJ1-1, the V gene TRBV27. Germline V CDR1 and CDR2: MNHEY, SMNVEV (reference sequence). The CDR3 length is 12 residues. This CDR3 is CASSTSNTEAFF.